The 32 T cell receptor beta chains presented below share a single source sample, sequenced in a study of cytomegalovirus exposure and HLA in healthy donors. Amplification used 60 Vbeta primers and 13 Jbeta primers. Using immunoSEQ multiplex PCR, the repertoire was profiled, and TCRdb retains in-frame clones only, with some absent. Of over 75,000 clones listed, roughly four fifths are singletons. The specimen was PBMCs. The source of these receptors is a man aged 25-40 years in good health and CMV-seropositive.

The table lists this clone with a count of one. The chain is built from TRBV11-2 and TRBJ2-1, with 8 bases identical to TRBD1. The trim removed 1 base at V and 6 bases at J, leaving 11 bases unmatched. Germline CDR1 and CDR2: SGHAT and FQNNGV. This CDR3 comprises 17 residues. The CDR3 bases are TGTGCCAGCAGCTTAGTAGGTGGCAGGGGGCTGTCCAATGAGCAGTTCTTC. Translation: CASSLVGGRGLSNEQFF. Supplemented by reference TRBV11-2 and TRBJ2-1, the full variable domain reads EAGVAQSPRYKIIEKRQSVAFWCNPISGHATLYWYQQILGQGPKLLIQFQNNGVVDDSQLPKDRFSAERLKGVDSTLKIQPAKLEDSAVYLCASSLVGGRGLSNEQFFGPGTRLTVL.

This clone was observed once. Written as DNA, the CDR3 is TGTGCCAGCAGCCCCGCCCGGACTAGCGGGAGCACCGGGGAGCTGTTTTTT. This sequence encodes CASSPARTSGSTGELFF. The chain has TRBV27 and TRBJ2-2, with 13 positions matching TRBD2. V shed 6 bases, J shed 4 bases, and the junction held 8 bases outside the gene matches. The V gene's germline CDR1 is MNHEY and CDR2 SMNVEV (reference sequence). The CDR3 extends over 17 amino acids.

This chain uses TRBV29-1 with TRBJ2-1; D gene uncertain. The CDR3 extends over 12 amino acids. Trimming pared 1 base from V and 6 bases from J, leaving 7 bases between. Germline assignment: CDR1 SQVTM and CDR2 ANQGSEA. The CDR3 sequence is CSVEVFVNEQFF. In nucleotides, the CDR3 is TGCAGCGTTGAAGTGTTCGTCAATGAGCAGTTCTTC.

The chain carries TRBV5-1 and TRBJ1-1, with D possibly being TRBD1 (6 bases). The V end lost 5 bases, the J end lost 4 bases, and 15 bases lay between the germline ends. Germline-derived CDR1 and CDR2 are SGHRS and YFSETQ. The length of the CDR3 is 14 residues. DNA for the CDR3: TGCGCCAGCAGAAAATTTCAAGGGGGCACTGAAGCTTTCTTT. Amino acid sequence: CASRKFQGGTEAFF. Based on the CDR3 plus reference TRBV5-1 and TRBJ1-1, the full variable domain is KAGVTQTPRYLIKTRGQQVTLSCSPISGHRSVSWYQQTPGQGLQFLFEYFSETQRNKGNFPGRFSGRQFSNSRSEMNVSTLELGDSALYLCASRKFQGGTEAFFGQGTRLTVV.

This sequence joins TRBV4-3 and TRBJ2-3; TRBD2 matches 7 bases. V shed 1 base and J 0 bases; nucleotides not matched to a gene: 7. This CDR3 is built from 17 residues. Germline V lookup: CDR1 LGHNA, CDR2 YSLEER. The CDR3 sequence: CASSQAPLAASTDTQYF. The CDR3 nucleotides read TGCGCCAGCAGCCAAGCCCCCCTAGCGGCTAGCACAGATACGCAGTATTTT.

The chain carries TRBV5-8 and TRBJ2-3, with TRBD2 matching over 12 bases. Germline loops: CDR1 SGHTS, CDR2 YDEGEE. J gave up 0 bases and V 3 bases, and 2 bases lay outside the gene matches. The CDR3 extends over 16 amino acids. CDR3 bases: TGTGCCAGCAGCTCCGGGACTAGCGGGAGCACAGATACGCAGTATTTT. Protein: CASSSGTSGSTDTQYF.

The rearrangement links TRBV7-9 to TRBJ1-3; TRBD1 might be the D (6 bases). V lost 6 bases, J lost 7 bases, and 31 bases lay in between. This CDR3 has 19 amino acids. Germline loops: CDR1 SEHNR, CDR2 FQNEAQ (reference sequence). The CDR3 loop is CASSSGPVLTVGQGNTIYF. The CDR3 DNA follows: TGTGCCAGCAGTTCCGGACCCGTACTCACAGTGGGGCAGGGGAACACCATATATTTT.

This chain joins TRBV5-4 and TRBJ1-2; D may be TRBD1 (6 bases). From germline, CDR1 is SGHNT and CDR2 YYREEE (reference sequence). V lost 1 base to trimming and J lost 4 bases, with 14 bases between them. The CDR3 is 15 amino acids. The CDR3 DNA follows: TGTGCCAGCAGCTTGATCGGGGGGCCCCTCTATGGCTACACCTTC. Encoded protein: CASSLIGGPLYGYTF.

The gene calls are TRBV30 and TRBJ2-2, with 14 positions matching TRBD2. The V gene end was trimmed by 0 bases and the J gene end by 0 bases; junction bases not matched to a gene: 12. CDR1 GTSNPN and CDR2 SVGIG come from the germline V gene (reference sequence). This CDR3 is built from 21 residues. As DNA, the CDR3 is TGTGCCTGGAGTGTAAGGAGGTGGGGACTAGCGGGAGTCTCGAACACCGGGGAGCTGTTTTTT. This codes for CAWSVRRWGLAGVSNTGELFF.

In nucleotides, the CDR3 is TGTGCCAGCAGTTTACGCATGGGTTCAGGCGAGCAGTACTTC. It is translated as CASSLRMGSGEQYF. This chain joins TRBV7-2 and TRBJ2-5; unclear D gene. The J call may be mistaken, given a closer DNA end match to TRBJ2-7. The CDR3 loop spans 14 amino acids. CDR1 is SGHTA, CDR2 FQGNSA, per germline.

The rearrangement uses TRBV14 and TRBJ2-7; the D gene is possibly TRBD2 (5 bases). This CDR3 comprises 15 residues. V lost 4 bases, J lost 2 bases, and 15 bases lay in between. Germline CDR1 reads SGHDN; CDR2 reads FVKESK. CDR3 DNA: TGTGCCAGCAGCCGCACGGGGTCATACCCCTACGAGCAGTACTTC. Encoded protein: CASSRTGSYPYEQYF.

This clone was detected once. This chain uses TRBV5-1 with TRBJ1-2; D possibly corresponds to TRBD1 (5 bases). Germline V gene sequence: CDR1 SGHRS, CDR2 YFSETQ. The CDR3 totals 15 residues. V lost 3 bases and J 4 bases, leaving 16 bases between the germline ends. CDR3 sequence reads: CASSSTVQDRYGYTF. CDR3 DNA sequence: TGCGCCAGCAGCTCGACAGTGCAGGACCGCTATGGCTACACCTTC.

This clone came up a few times. This chain connects TRBV2 to TRBJ2-1; D gene uncertain. This CDR3 spans 15 amino acids. The V and J ends lost 4 bases and 0 bases respectively, with 10 bases between them. Germline CDR1 and CDR2: SNHLY and FYNNEI. CDR3 nucleotides: TGTGCCAGCAGTGCCCAATTCAGCTCCTACAATGAGCAGTTCTTC. It codes for CASSAQFSSYNEQFF.

This clone showed up just once. The V gene is TRBV7-2, the J gene TRBJ1-2, with 7 bases lining up with TRBD1. The CDR3 is 15 residues long. J was trimmed by 4 bases and V by 5 bases; bases with no gene match: 10. Germline CDR1 SGHTA, CDR2 FQGNSA. Here the CDR3 DNA reads TGTGCCAGCAGCCCTAGGGACAGACTTCTCTATGGCTACACCTTC. Its translation: CASSPRDRLLYGYTF.

The chain has TRBV28 and TRBJ1-5; 7 bases match TRBD1. Looked up from germline, CDR1 is MDHEN and CDR2 is SYDVKM. Trimming cost V 8 bases and J 4 bases; bases outside gene matches: 11. The CDR3 totals 15 residues. CDR3 DNA sequence: TGTGCCAGCCCCCCCGCGGGACAGTTTAATCAGCCCCAGCATTTT. Residues: CASPPAGQFNQPQHF.

The rearrangement links TRBV5-1 to TRBJ1-6, with D tentatively TRBD1 (5 bases). CDR1 is SGHRS and CDR2 is YFSETQ in the germline V gene. The CDR3 is made up of 14 amino acids. The V and J ends lost 3 bases and 5 bases respectively, with 9 bases between them. The CDR3 reads CASSSPGNNSPLHF. For the CDR3, the DNA is TGCGCCAGCAGCTCTCCAGGGAATAATTCACCCCTCCACTTT.

CDR3 in amino acids: CASSLGQENIQYF. DNA for the CDR3: TGCGCCAGCAGCTTGGGACAGGAAAACATTCAGTACTTC. The chain links TRBV4-1 to TRBJ2-4; 8 bases line up with TRBD1. With 5 bases clipped from V and 5 bases from J, the junction kept 2 bases outside the gene matches. Germline CDR1 is MGHRA and CDR2 is YSYEKL. CDR3 length: 13 amino acids.

The rearrangement joins TRBV28 to TRBJ1-2; D is possibly TRBD1 (6 bases). Trimming shortened V by 10 bases and J by 4 bases, and 16 bases separated the two germline ends. The CDR3 has 13 amino acids. CDR1 is MDHEN and CDR2 is SYDVKM in the germline V gene. The CDR3 DNA sequence: TGTGCCACCAGAAGAGGGGGTGGCTATGGCTACACCTTC. Its translation: CATRRGGGYGYTF.

This clone was seen a few times. The chain couples TRBV6-1 to TRBJ1-1; a weak D match, TRBD1 (5 bases). V lost 5 bases and J lost 10, with 11 bases in between. The CDR3 is 11 residues long. Germline CDR1 MNHNS, CDR2 SASEGT. In DNA, the CDR3 is TGTGCCAGCAGTCCGAATAGGGGAGCTTTCTTT. This gives the protein CASSPNRGAFF.

V gene TRBV7-8 combines with J gene TRBJ2-7, with TRBD1 matching 8 bases. The V gene end was trimmed by 4 bases and the J gene end by 12 bases; junction bases not matched to a gene: 11. Germline assignment: CDR1 SGHVS and CDR2 FQNEAQ. The CDR3 is 13 residues long. CDR3 protein: CASSWDRPEGLYF. CDR3 DNA sequence: TGTGCCAGCAGCTGGGACAGGCCAGAAGGGTTGTACTTC. Combining the CDR3 with reference TRBV7-8 and TRBJ2-7 gives the whole variable domain GAGVSQSPRYKVAKRGQDVALRCDPISGHVSLFWYQQALGQGPEFLTYFQNEAQLDKSGLPSDRFFAERPEGSVSTLKIQRTQQEDSAVYLCASSWDRPEGLYFGPGTRLTVT.

The CDR3 region is CASSYRAGDTYEQYF. CDR3 bases: TGCGCCAGCAGCTACCGGGCGGGGGACACCTACGAGCAGTACTTC. The chain recombines TRBV5-1 with TRBJ2-7, with D possibly matching TRBD2 (7 bases). Looked up from germline, CDR1 is SGHRS and CDR2 is YFSETQ. CDR3 size: 15 residues. Trimming stripped 3 bases from V and 2 bases from J, with 15 bases between.

V and J are TRBV18 and TRBJ2-3; TRBD2 might be the D (5 bases). The germline V and J ends were trimmed by 6 bases and 4 bases, with 20 bases remaining between them. Germline CDR1 and CDR2: KGHSH and LQKENI. The CDR3 loop spans 16 amino acids. The CDR3 reads CASSPNVGTGADTQYF. In DNA form, the CDR3 reads TGTGCCAGCTCCCCGAACGTGGGAACCGGGGCAGATACGCAGTATTTT.

The V gene is TRBV6-1, the J gene TRBJ2-1, with a weak D call TRBD2 (5 bases). CDR3 length equals 15 residues. CDR1 is MNHNS, CDR2 SASEGT, per germline. Trimming stripped 6 bases from V and 0 bases from J, with 12 bases between. The CDR3 nucleotides are TGTGCCAGCAGCCCGGGTAGCGCCTCCTACAATGAGCAGTTCTTC. The encoded protein is CASSPGSASYNEQFF.

The rearrangement uses TRBV15 and TRBJ1-5, with a tentative D call TRBD1 (6 bases). V was clipped by 0 bases and J by 3 bases, with 18 bases between them. CDR1 and CDR2 (germline): LNHNV, YYDKDF (reference sequence). The CDR3 is made up of 18 amino acids. CDR3 in DNA: TGTGCCACCAGCAGAGAGAACTCCGTCTACAGGGACAATCAGCCCCAGCATTTT. It codes for CATSRENSVYRDNQPQHF.

The chain combines TRBV5-1 with TRBJ1-1; D perhaps matches TRBD1 (6 bases). The V end lost 5 bases, the J end lost 1 base, and 15 bases lay between the germline ends. The V gene's germline CDR1 is SGHRS and CDR2 YFSETQ. This CDR3 has 15 residues. DNA of the CDR3: TGCGCCAGCAGGGCCCAACAGGGTCGGAACACTGAAGCTTTCTTT. Its protein product is CASRAQQGRNTEAFF.

Ten or more counts support this clone. V usage is TRBV9 and J usage is TRBJ2-7, with D possibly matching TRBD1 (5 bases). V was cut by 0 bases and J by 5 bases, with 12 bases left in between. CDR1 is SGDLS, CDR2 YYNGEE, per germline. The CDR3 contains 14 residues. The CDR3 spells CASSVAYRGDEQYF. For the CDR3, the DNA is TGTGCCAGCAGCGTAGCATATAGGGGTGACGAGCAGTACTTC.

CDR3 amino acids: CASSPNGGLAGGFYEQYF. DNA of the CDR3: TGCGCCAGCAGCCCCAATGGGGGACTAGCGGGTGGATTCTACGAGCAGTACTTC. This chain joins TRBV5-1 and TRBJ2-7, with 12 bases lining up with TRBD2. The germline gives CDR1 SGHRS, CDR2 YFSETQ. V lost 4 bases, J lost 3 bases, and 14 bases stayed unmatched. The CDR3 has 18 residues. Variable domain in full (rest from reference TRBV5-1 and TRBJ2-7): KAGVTQTPRYLIKTRGQQVTLSCSPISGHRSVSWYQQTPGQGLQFLFEYFSETQRNKGNFPGRFSGRQFSNSRSEMNVSTLELGDSALYLCASSPNGGLAGGFYEQYFGPGTRLTVT.

V gene TRBV2 combines with J gene TRBJ2-1; 8 bases agree with TRBD2. Germline V gene sequence: CDR1 SNHLY, CDR2 FYNNEI. V lost 7 bases to trimming and J lost 2 bases; unmatched junction nucleotides: 13. The CDR3 is made up of 17 amino acids. The CDR3: CASIGLAATSPYNEQFF. The DNA of the CDR3 is TGTGCCAGCATCGGACTAGCAGCAACTAGCCCCTACAATGAGCAGTTCTTC.

The chain carries TRBV6-5 and TRBJ2-7; 8 bases agree with TRBD2. Germline trimming cut 5 bases from V and 2 bases from J; bases unmatched to any gene: 5. This CDR3 has 14 amino acids. CDR1 and CDR2 (germline): MNHEY, SVGAGI. The CDR3 protein is CASSRTSSTYEQYF. The CDR3 coding sequence is TGTGCCAGCAGTAGGACTAGCTCTACCTACGAGCAGTACTTC.

The chain joins TRBV5-5 to TRBJ2-5; no firm D call. V shed 0 bases and J shed 5 bases, with 11 bases lying between them. CDR3 length: 14 amino acids. The germline V gene has CDR1 SGHKS and CDR2 YYEKEE (reference sequence). The CDR3 here is CASSLAVRLETQYF. The CDR3 nucleotides read TGTGCCAGCAGCTTGGCCGTGCGGTTGGAGACCCAGTACTTC.

The chain uses TRBV15 and TRBJ2-5; 8 bases agree with TRBD2. This CDR3 is built from 17 residues. The V gene's germline CDR1 is LNHNV and CDR2 YYDKDF (reference sequence). V was pared by 1 base and J by 3 bases, with 10 bases of the junction left unmatched. This CDR3 reads CATSRVKTSDEEETQYF. CDR3 DNA: TGTGCCACCAGCAGAGTAAAGACTAGCGACGAGGAAGAGACCCAGTACTTC.

The V call is TRBV29-1, the J call TRBJ2-7; TRBD1 matches 11 bases. Trimming removed 6 bases from V and 0 bases from J; junction bases left unmatched: 7. CDR3 length: 15 amino acids. Per germline, CDR1 SQVTM and CDR2 ANQGSEA. Here the CDR3 reads CSVVKGTGGSYEQYF. In DNA form, the CDR3 reads TGCAGCGTGGTGAAGGGGACAGGGGGCTCCTACGAGCAGTACTTC.